The 13 T cell receptor beta chains reported below all come from one sample, sequenced in a study of shared clonotypes between healthy human individuals. Sequencing used immunoSEQ multiplex PCR; TCRdb keeps in-frame clones, though not all of them. Of some 1.5 million clones in the sample, about 98% were seen once. The specimen was naive CD4+ T cells sorted from blood. Indicated subset: CD45RA+ positively selected. These receptors were collected from a man aged 25 to 45 in good health.

The chain has TRBV18 and TRBJ1-1; D not resolved. This CDR3 is built from 13 residues. Germline assignment: CDR1 KGHSH and CDR2 LQKENI. V was pared by 6 bases and J by 8 bases, with 16 bases between. CDR3 DNA sequence: TGTGCCAGCTCGCCAGCAGCGGGAGTAGAAGCTTTCTTT. Protein product: CASSPAAGVEAFF.

In regard to this clone: This sample includes further DNA sequences coding for the same CDR3. The chain combines TRBV6-1 with TRBJ2-7, with TRBD2 identical over 9 bases. The CDR3 runs to 13 residues. Germline V gene data show CDR1 as MNHNS and CDR2 as SASEGT. V gave up 6 bases and J gave up 3 bases; unmatched junction bases: 3. CDR3 protein: CASRTSGSYEQYF. The CDR3 nucleotides are TGTGCCAGCAGGACTAGCGGCAGCTACGAGCAGTACTTC.

The V call is TRBV18, the J call TRBJ2-1; D gene unclear. Germline CDR1 KGHSH, CDR2 LQKENI. The CDR3 totals 12 residues. V lost 6 bases and J lost 5, with 8 bases in between. CDR3 bases: TGTGCCAGCTCGTCACTTAACAATGAGCAGTTCTTC. Encoded protein: CASSSLNNEQFF.

The chain uses TRBV5-4 and TRBJ2-1; TRBD2 matches at 7 bases. Trimming took 3 bases from V and 6 from J; bases not matched to a gene: 9. Per germline, CDR1 SGHNT and CDR2 YYREEE (reference sequence). The CDR3 covers 15 residues. The CDR3 nucleotides read TGTGCCAGCAGCTGGGCCCGCGGACTAGGCAATGAGCAGTTCTTC. Its translation is CASSWARGLGNEQFF.

The table lists this clone with a count of one. The sample carries other DNA sequences with the same CDR3. The J gene is TRBJ1-2, the V gene TRBV9; no definite D call. V was cut by 3 bases and J by 2 bases, with 11 bases left in between. Germline-derived CDR1 and CDR2 are SGDLS and YYNGEE. The CDR3 loop spans 14 amino acids. CDR3 amino acids: CASSARTGNYGYTF. CDR3 DNA sequence: TGTGCCAGCAGCGCTCGGACGGGGAACTATGGCTACACCTTC. Based on the CDR3 plus reference TRBV9 and TRBJ1-2, the full variable domain is DSGVTQTPKHLITATGQRVTLRCSPRSGDLSVYWYQQSLDQGLQFLIQYYNGEERAKGNILERFSAQQFPDLHSELNLSSLELGDSALYFCASSARTGNYGYTFGSGTRLTVV.

This clone was counted between two and nine times. The rearrangement joins TRBV7-9 to TRBJ1-1; D may be TRBD1 (6 bases). This CDR3 is 13 amino acids long. V lost 6 bases and J lost 1, with 9 bases in between. Germline CDR1 and CDR2: SEHNR and FQNEAQ (reference sequence). The CDR3 region is CASRLQGNTEAFF. DNA of the CDR3: TGTGCCAGCAGATTACAGGGGAACACTGAAGCTTTCTTT. The full variable domain, in which reference TRBV7-9 and TRBJ1-1 provide the parts outside the CDR3, is DTGVSQNPRHKITKRGQNVTFRCDPISEHNRLYWYRQTLGQGPEFLTYFQNEAQLEKSRLLSDRFSAERPKGSFSTLEIQRTEQGDSAMYLCASRLQGNTEAFFGQGTRLTVV.

The chain has TRBV6-1 and TRBJ2-7; possibly TRBD1 or TRBD2 for D (6 bases each). This CDR3 is built from 16 residues. Between the trimmed V and J ends, which lost 1 base and 0 bases, there was a span of 13 bases. The germline V gene encodes CDR1 MNHNS and CDR2 SASEGT. The CDR3 DNA follows: TGTGCCAGCAGTGAAGGGGTAGGGGGGTTCTCCTACGAGCAGTACTTC. Translation: CASSEGVGGFSYEQYF.

The V and J genes are TRBV7-2 and TRBJ2-2, with 9 positions matching TRBD2. CDR3 length: 17 residues. The V gene end was trimmed by 0 bases and the J gene end by 8 bases; junction bases not matched to a gene: 10. The germline CDR1 and CDR2 sequences are SGHTA and FQGNSA. CDR3 DNA sequence: TGTGCCAGCAGCTTAGCCGCCACTAGCGGGCGCTTTGGGGAGCTGTTTTTT. Its protein is CASSLAATSGRFGELFF.

The chain recombines TRBV5-1 with TRBJ2-7; no clear D gene. The germline V gene encodes CDR1 SGHRS and CDR2 YFSETQ. V gave up 1 base and J gave up 0 bases, with 8 bases separating them. This CDR3 is 14 amino acids long. The CDR3 reads CASSLPASSYEQYF. Here the CDR3 DNA reads TGCGCCAGCAGCTTGCCGGCCAGCTCCTACGAGCAGTACTTC.

The chain links TRBV28 to TRBJ1-5, with D maybe TRBD1 (6 bases). This CDR3 region has 13 residues. Germline lookup yields CDR1 MDHEN and CDR2 SYDVKM. V was clipped by 7 bases and J by 5 bases, with 12 bases between them. Written as DNA, the CDR3 is TGTGCCAGCAAGGGGGTCCGGGATCAGCCCCAGCATTTT. Its protein product is CASKGVRDQPQHF. Full variable domain (missing parts from reference TRBV28 and TRBJ1-5): DVKVTQSSRYLVKRTGEKVFLECVQDMDHENMFWYRQDPGLGLRLIYFSYDVKMKEKGDIPEGYSVSREKKERFSLILESASTNQTSMYLCASKGVRDQPQHFGDGTRLSIL.

This chain connects TRBV7-9 to TRBJ2-3; TRBD2 might be the D (5 bases). The CDR3 length is 15 residues. CDR1 is SEHNR and CDR2 is FQNEAQ in the germline V gene (reference sequence). The V and J ends lost 5 bases and 4 bases respectively, with 16 bases between them. As DNA, the CDR3 is TGTGCCAGCAGCGTGCTAAGGGAGTCGGCAGATACGCAGTATTTT. This sequence encodes CASSVLRESADTQYF.

The gene calls are TRBV6-1 and TRBJ1-5; D remains unclear. The CDR3 spans 13 residues. In germline, CDR1 is MNHNS, CDR2 SASEGT. V was shortened by 3 bases and J by 6 bases, with 9 bases between the two germline ends. CDR3 in amino acids: CASSDTIVQPQHF. CDR3 coding DNA: TGTGCCAGCAGTGATACTATCGTTCAGCCCCAGCATTTT.

The rearrangement joins TRBV7-9 to TRBJ1-5; D might be TRBD1 (6 bases). CDR3 size: 16 residues. Germline CDR1 reads SEHNR; CDR2 reads FQNEAQ (reference sequence). Trimming left V 0 bases short and J 2 bases short, with 11 bases between. CDR3 loop: CASSLAGGHGNQPQHF. CDR3 bases: TGTGCCAGCAGCTTAGCGGGGGGGCATGGCAATCAGCCCCAGCATTTT.